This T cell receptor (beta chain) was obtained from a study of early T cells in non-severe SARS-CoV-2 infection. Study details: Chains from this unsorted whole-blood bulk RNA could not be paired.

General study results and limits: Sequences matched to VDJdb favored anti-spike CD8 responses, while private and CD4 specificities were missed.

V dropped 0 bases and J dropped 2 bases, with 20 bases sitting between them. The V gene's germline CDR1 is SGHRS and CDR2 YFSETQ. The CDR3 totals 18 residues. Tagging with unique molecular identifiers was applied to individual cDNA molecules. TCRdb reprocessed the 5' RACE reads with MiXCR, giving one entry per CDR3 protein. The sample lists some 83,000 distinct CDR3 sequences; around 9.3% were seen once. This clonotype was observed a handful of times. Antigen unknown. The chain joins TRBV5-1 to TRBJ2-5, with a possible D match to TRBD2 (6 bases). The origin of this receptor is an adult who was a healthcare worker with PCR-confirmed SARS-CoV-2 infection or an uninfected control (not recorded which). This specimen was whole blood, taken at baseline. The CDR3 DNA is TGCGCCAGCAGCTTGGGACTAGTCGAATTTGGAGGTCAAGAGACCCAGTACTTC. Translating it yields CASSLGLVEFGGQETQYF.